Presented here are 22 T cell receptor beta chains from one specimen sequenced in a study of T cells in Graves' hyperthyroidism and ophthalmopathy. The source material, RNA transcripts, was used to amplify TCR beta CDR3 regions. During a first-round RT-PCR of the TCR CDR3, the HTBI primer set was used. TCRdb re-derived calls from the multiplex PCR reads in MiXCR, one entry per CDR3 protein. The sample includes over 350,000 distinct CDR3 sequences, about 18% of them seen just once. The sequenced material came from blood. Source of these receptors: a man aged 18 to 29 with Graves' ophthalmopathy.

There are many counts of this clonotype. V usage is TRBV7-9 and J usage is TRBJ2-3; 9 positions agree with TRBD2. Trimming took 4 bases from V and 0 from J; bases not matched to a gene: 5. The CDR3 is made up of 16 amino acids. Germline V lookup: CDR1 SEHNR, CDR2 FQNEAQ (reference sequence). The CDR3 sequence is CASSSLAGTSTDTQYF. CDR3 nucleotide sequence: TGTGCCAGCAGCTCTCTAGCGGGGACTAGCACAGATACGCAGTATTTT.

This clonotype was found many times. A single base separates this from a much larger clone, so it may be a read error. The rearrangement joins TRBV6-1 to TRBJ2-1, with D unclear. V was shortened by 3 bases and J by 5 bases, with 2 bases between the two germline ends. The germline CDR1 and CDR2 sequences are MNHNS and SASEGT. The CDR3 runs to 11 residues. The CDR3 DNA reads TGTGCCAGCAGTGACCACAATGAGCAGTTCTTC. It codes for CASSDHNEQFF.

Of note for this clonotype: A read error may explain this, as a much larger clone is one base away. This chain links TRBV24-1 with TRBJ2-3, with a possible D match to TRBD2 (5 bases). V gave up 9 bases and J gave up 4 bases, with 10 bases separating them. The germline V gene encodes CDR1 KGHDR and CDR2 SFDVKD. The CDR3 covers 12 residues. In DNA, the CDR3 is TGTGCCACCGAGGGAAACGCAGATACGCAGTATTTT. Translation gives CATEGNADTQYF.

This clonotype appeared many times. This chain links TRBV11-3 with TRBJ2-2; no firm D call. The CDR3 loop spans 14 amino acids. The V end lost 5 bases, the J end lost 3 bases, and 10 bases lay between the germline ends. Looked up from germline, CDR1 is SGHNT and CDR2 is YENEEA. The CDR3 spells CASSPGLYTGELFF. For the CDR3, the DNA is TGTGCCAGCAGCCCCGGGCTGTACACCGGGGAGCTGTTTTTT. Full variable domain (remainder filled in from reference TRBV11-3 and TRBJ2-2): EAGVVQSPRYKIIEKKQPVAFWCNPISGHNTLYWYLQNLGQGPELLIRYENEEAVDDSQLPKDRFSAERLKGVDSTLKIQPAELGDSAVYLCASSPGLYTGELFFGEGSRLTVL.

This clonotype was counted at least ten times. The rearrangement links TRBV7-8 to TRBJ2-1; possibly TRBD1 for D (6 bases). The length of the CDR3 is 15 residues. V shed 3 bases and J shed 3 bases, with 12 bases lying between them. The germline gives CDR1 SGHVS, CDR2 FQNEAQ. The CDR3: CASSFPGEHYNEQFF. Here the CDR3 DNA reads TGTGCCAGCAGCTTTCCAGGGGAACACTACAATGAGCAGTTCTTC.

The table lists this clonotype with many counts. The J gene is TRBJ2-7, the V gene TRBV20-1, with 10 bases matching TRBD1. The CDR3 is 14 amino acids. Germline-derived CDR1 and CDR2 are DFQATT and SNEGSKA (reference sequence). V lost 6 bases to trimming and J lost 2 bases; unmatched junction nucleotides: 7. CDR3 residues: CSAAPGQGTYEQYF. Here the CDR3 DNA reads TGCAGTGCCGCCCCGGGACAGGGGACCTACGAGCAGTACTTC.

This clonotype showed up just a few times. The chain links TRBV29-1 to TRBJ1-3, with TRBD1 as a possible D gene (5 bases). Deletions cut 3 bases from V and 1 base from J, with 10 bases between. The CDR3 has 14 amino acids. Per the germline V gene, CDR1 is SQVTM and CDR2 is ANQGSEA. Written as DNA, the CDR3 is TGCAGCGTTGATCGCAGGGTTTCTGGAAACACCATATATTTT. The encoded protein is CSVDRRVSGNTIYF.

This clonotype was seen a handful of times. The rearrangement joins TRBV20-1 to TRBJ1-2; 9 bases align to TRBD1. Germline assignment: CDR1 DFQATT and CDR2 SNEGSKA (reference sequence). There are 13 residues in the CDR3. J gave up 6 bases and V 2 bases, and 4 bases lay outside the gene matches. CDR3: CSARSTGGHGYTF. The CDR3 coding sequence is TGCAGTGCTAGATCGACAGGGGGGCATGGCTACACCTTC.

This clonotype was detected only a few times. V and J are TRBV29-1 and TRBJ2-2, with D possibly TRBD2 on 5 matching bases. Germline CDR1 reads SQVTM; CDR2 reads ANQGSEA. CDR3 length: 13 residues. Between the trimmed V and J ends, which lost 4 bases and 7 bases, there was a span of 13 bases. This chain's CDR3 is CSVVMGSSGELFF. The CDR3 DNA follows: TGCAGCGTTGTAATGGGGAGTAGCGGGGAGCTGTTTTTT.

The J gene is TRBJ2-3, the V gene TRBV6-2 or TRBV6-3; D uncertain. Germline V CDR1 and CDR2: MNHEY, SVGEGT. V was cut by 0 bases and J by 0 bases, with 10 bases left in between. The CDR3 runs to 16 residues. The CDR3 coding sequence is TGTGCCAGCAGTTACTCTGCAGCTTGGAGCACAGATACGCAGTATTTT. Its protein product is CASSYSAAWSTDTQYF.

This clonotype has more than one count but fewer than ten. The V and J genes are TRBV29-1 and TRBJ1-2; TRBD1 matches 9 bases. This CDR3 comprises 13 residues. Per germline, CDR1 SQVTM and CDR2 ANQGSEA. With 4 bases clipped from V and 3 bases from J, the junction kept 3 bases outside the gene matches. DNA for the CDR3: TGCAGCGTTGTGACAGGGGGGGACTATGGCTACACCTTC. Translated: CSVVTGGDYGYTF.

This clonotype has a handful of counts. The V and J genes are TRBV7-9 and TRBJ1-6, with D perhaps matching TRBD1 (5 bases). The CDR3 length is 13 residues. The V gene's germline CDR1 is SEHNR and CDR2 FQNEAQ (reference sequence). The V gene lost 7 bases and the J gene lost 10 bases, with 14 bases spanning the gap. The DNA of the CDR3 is TGTGCCAGCACCCTTACGGGGCCCTCACCCCTCCACTTT. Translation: CASTLTGPSPLHF. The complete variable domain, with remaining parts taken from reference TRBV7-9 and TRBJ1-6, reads DTGVSQNPRHKITKRGQNVTFRCDPISEHNRLYWYRQTLGQGPEFLTYFQNEAQLEKSRLLSDRFSAERPKGSFSTLEIQRTEQGDSAMYLCASTLTGPSPLHFGNGTRLTVT.

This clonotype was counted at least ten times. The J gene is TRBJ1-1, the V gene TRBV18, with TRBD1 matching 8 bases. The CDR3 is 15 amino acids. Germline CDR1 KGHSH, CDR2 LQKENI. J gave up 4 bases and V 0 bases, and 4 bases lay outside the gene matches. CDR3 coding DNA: TGTGCCAGCTCACCACCGACAGGGGTTGGCACTGAAGCTTTCTTT. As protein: CASSPPTGVGTEAFF. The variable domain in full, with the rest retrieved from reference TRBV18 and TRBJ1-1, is NAGVMQNPRHLVRRRGQEARLRCSPMKGHSHVYWYRQLPEEGLKFMVYLQKENIIDESGMPKERFSAEFPKEGPSILRIQQVVRGDSAAYFCASSPPTGVGTEAFFGQGTRLTVV.

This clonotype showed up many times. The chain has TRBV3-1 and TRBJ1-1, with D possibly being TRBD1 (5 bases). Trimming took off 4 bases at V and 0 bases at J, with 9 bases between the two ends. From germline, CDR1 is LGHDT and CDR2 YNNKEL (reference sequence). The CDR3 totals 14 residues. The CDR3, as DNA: TGTGCCAGCAGCCGGGGGAGCATGAACACTGAAGCTTTCTTT. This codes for CASSRGSMNTEAFF. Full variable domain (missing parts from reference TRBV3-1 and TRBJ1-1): DTAVSQTPKYLVTQMGNDKSIKCEQNLGHDTMYWYKQDSKKFLKIMFSYNNKELIINETVPNRFSPKSPDKAHLNLHINSLELGDSAVYFCASSRGSMNTEAFFGQGTRLTVV.

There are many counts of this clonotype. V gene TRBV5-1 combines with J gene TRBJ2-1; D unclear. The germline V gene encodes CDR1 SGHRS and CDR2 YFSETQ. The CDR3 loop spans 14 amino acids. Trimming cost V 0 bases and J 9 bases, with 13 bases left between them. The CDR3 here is CASSLDGRKGEQFF. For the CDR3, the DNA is TGCGCCAGCAGCTTGGATGGCCGAAAGGGTGAGCAGTTCTTC. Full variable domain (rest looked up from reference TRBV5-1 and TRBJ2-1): KAGVTQTPRYLIKTRGQQVTLSCSPISGHRSVSWYQQTPGQGLQFLFEYFSETQRNKGNFPGRFSGRQFSNSRSEMNVSTLELGDSALYLCASSLDGRKGEQFFGPGTRLTVL.

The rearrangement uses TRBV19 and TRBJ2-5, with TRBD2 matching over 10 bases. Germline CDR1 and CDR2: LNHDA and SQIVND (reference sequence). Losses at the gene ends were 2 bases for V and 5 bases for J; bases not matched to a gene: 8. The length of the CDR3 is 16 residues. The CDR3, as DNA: TGTGCCAGTAGTATATCCCTAGCGGGGGCCGGGGAGACCCAGTACTTC. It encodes CASSISLAGAGETQYF.

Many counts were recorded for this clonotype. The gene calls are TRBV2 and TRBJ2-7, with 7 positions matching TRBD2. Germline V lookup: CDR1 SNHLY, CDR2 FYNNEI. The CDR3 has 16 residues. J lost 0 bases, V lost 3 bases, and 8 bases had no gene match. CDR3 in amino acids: CASSDPRTRSSYEQYF. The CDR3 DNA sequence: TGTGCCAGCAGTGATCCTCGGACTAGGAGCTCCTACGAGCAGTACTTC.

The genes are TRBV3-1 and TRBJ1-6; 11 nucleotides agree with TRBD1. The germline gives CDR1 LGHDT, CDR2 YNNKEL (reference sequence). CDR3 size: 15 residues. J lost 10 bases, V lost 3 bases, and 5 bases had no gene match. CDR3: CASSQGTGGNSPLHF. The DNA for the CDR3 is TGTGCCAGCAGCCAGGGGACAGGGGGAAACTCACCCCTCCACTTT.

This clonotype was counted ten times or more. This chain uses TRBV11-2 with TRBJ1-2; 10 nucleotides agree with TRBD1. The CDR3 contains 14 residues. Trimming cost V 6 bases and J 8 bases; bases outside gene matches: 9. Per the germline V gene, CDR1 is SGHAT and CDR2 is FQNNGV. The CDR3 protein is CASRGTGAGKGYTF. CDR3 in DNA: TGTGCCAGCAGGGGGACAGGGGCCGGGAAGGGCTACACCTTC.

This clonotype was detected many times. CDR3 sequence reads: CASSLGGVGNQPQHF. Written as DNA, the CDR3 is TGCGCCAGCAGCTTGGGTGGGGTTGGCAATCAGCCCCAGCATTTT. V is TRBV5-1 and J is TRBJ1-5; no clear D gene. Germline V gene data show CDR1 as SGHRS and CDR2 as YFSETQ. CDR3 length: 15 residues. The V end lost 0 bases, the J end lost 2 bases, and 9 bases lay between the germline ends.

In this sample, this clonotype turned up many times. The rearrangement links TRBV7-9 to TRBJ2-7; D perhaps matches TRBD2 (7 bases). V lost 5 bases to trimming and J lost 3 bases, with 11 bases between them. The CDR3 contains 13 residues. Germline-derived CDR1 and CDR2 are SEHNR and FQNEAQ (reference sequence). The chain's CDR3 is CASSGGGLYEQYF. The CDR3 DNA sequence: TGTGCCAGCAGCGGCGGGGGCCTCTACGAGCAGTACTTC.

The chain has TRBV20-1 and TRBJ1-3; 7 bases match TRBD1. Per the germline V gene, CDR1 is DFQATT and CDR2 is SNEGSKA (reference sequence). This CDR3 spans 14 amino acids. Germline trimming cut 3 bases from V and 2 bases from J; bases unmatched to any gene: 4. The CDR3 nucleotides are TGCAGTGCTAGCCGGGACAGAGCTGGAAACACCATATATTTT. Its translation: CSASRDRAGNTIYF.